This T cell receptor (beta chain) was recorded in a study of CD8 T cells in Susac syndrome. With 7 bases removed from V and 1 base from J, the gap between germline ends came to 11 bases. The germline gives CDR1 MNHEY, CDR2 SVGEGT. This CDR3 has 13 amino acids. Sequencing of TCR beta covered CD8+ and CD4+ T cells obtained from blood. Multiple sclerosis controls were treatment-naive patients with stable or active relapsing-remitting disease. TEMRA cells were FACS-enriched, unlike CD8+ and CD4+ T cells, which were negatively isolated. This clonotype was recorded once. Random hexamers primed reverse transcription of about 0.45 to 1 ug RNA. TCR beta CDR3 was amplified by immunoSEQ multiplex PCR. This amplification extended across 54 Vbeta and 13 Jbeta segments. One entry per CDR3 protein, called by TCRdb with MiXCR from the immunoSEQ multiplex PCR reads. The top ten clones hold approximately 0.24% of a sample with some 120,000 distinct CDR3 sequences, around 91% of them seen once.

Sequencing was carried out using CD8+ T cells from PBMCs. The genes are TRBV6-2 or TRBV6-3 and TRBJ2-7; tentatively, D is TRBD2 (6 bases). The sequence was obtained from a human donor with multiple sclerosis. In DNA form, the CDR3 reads TGTGCCAGCATCTCCGGGACTTCCTACGAGCAGTACTTC. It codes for CASISGTSYEQYF.